The present T cell receptor beta chain was sequenced within a study of identical twins. Study observations and caveats: Twin-shared out-of-frame alpha sequences showed excess low generation probability. Where beta out-of-frame sequences were concerned, excess twin sharing was weaker.

This clonotype was observed many times. The antigen is unknown. The CDR3 spans 14 residues. The germline V gene encodes CDR1 SQVTM and CDR2 ANQGSEA. V lost 6 bases and J 3 bases, leaving 18 bases between the germline ends. Template switching (which added a universal primer site) was used, and cDNA carried unique molecular identifiers. TCRdb re-analysed the 5' RACE reads in MiXCR, keeping a single row per CDR3 protein. The table has 1,800,000 or so distinct CDR3 sequences, 25% to 35% seen once. J is TRBJ2-7 and V is TRBV29-1; the D gene could be TRBD1 or TRBD2 (5 bases each). This TCR derives from a newborn girl in good health. Material: cord blood. CDR3 amino acids: CSVRTRGLDYEQYF. The CDR3, as DNA: TGCAGCGTCCGTACGAGGGGTTTGGACTACGAGCAGTACTTC.